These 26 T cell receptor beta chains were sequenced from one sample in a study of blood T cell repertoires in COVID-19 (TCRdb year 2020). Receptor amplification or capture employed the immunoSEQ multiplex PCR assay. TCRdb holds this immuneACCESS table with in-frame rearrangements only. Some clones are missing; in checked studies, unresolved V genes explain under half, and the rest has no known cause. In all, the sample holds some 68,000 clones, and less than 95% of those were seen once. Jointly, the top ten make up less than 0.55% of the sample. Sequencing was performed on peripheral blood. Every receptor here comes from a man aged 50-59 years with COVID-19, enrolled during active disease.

The CDR3 DNA follows: TGTGCCAGCAGACCAAACACGGACAGAAAACTGTTTTTT. Translated, it gives CASRPNTDRKLFF. This rearrangement joins TRBV28 to TRBJ1-4; the D gene is possibly TRBD1 (6 bases). The V end lost 6 bases, the J end lost 10 bases, and 15 bases lay between the germline ends. The CDR3 has 13 residues. Germline V CDR1 and CDR2: MDHEN, SYDVKM.

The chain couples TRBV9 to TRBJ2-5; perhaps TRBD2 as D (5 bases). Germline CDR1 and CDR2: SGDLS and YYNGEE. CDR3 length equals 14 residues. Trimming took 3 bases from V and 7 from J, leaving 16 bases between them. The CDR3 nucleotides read TGTGCCAGCAGCGCTAGCCAGACCCGGGGGACCCAGTACTTC. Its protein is CASSASQTRGTQYF.

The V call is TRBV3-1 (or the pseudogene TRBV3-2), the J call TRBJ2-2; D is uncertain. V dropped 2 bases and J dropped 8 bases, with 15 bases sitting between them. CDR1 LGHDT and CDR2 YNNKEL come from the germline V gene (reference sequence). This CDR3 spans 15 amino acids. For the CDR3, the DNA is TGTGCCAGCAGCCAAACTCACCGGAGCTTGGGGGAGCTGTTTTTT. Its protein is CASSQTHRSLGELFF.

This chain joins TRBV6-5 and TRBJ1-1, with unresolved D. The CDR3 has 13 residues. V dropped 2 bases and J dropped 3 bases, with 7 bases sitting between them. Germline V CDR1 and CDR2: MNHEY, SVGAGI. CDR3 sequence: CASSYTYDTEAFF. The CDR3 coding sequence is TGTGCCAGCAGTTACACTTATGACACTGAAGCTTTCTTT.

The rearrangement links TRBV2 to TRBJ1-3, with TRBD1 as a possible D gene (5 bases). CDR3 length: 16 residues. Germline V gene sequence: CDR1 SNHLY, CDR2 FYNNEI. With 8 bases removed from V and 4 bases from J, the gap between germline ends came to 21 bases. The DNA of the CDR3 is TGTGCCAGCCGCAAGTTGTTGATGGGGCAGGGAAACACCATATATTTT. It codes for CASRKLLMGQGNTIYF.

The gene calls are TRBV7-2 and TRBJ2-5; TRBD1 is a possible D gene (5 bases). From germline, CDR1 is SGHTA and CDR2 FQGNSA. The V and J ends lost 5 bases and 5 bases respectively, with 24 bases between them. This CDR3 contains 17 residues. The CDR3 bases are TGTGCCAGCAGCCTTGTATCCGCCCCTACAGGCAGGGAGACCCAGTACTTC. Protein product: CASSLVSAPTGRETQYF.

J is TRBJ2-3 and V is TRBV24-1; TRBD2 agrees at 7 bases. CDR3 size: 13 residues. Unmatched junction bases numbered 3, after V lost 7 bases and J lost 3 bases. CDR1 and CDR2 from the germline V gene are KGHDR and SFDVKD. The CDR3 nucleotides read TGTGCCACCAGGGGTAGCGGGACAGATACGCAGTATTTT. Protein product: CATRGSGTDTQYF.

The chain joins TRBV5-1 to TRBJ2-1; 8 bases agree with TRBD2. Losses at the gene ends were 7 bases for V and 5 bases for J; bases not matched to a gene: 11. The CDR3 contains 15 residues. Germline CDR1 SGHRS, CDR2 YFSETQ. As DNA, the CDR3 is TGCGCCAGCGGGGAGAGCGGGAGCTTGAACAATGAGCAGTTCTTC. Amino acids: CASGESGSLNNEQFF.

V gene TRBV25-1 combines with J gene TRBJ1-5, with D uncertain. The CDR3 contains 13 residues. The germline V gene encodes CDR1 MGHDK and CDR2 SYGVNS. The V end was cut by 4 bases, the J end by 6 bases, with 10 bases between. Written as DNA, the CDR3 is TGTGCCAGCAGTGCGAGCGGAGGTCAGCCCCAGCATTTT. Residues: CASSASGGQPQHF.

The CDR3 protein is CASSPSGSYNEQFF. For the CDR3, the DNA is TGTGCCAGCTCACCTAGCGGGAGCTACAATGAGCAGTTCTTC. This rearrangement joins TRBV18 to TRBJ2-1, with 9 bases identical to TRBD2. CDR1 KGHSH and CDR2 LQKENI come from the germline V gene. V dropped 3 bases and J dropped 3; count of bases not matched to a gene: 0. The length of the CDR3 is 14 residues.

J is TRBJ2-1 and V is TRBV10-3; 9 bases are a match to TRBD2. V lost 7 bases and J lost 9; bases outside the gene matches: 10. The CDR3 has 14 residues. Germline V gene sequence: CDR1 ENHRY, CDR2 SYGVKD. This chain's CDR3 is CAITIGGREGEQFF. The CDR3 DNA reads TGTGCCATCACTATAGGCGGGAGGGAGGGTGAGCAGTTCTTC.

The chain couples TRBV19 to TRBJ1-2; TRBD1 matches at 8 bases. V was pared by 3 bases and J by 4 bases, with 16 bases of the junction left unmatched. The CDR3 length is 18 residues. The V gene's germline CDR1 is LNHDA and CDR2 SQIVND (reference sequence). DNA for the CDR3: TGTGCCAGTAGTATCGGGACAGGTCCCGATTTGCGCCCCTATGGCTACACCTTC. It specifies CASSIGTGPDLRPYGYTF.

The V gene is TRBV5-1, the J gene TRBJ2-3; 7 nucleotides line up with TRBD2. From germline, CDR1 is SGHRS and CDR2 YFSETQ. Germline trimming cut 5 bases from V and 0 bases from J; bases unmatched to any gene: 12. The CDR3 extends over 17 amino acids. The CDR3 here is CASSPGGSTYSTDTQYF. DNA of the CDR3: TGCGCCAGCAGTCCAGGCGGGAGTACTTACAGCACAGATACGCAGTATTTT.

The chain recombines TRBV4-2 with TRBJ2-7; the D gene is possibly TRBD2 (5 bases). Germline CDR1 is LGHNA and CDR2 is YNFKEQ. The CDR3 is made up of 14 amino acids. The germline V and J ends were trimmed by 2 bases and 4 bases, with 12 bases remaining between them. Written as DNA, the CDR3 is TGTGCCAGCAGCCAATCATCTAGAGGGTACGAGCAGTACTTC. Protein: CASSQSSRGYEQYF.

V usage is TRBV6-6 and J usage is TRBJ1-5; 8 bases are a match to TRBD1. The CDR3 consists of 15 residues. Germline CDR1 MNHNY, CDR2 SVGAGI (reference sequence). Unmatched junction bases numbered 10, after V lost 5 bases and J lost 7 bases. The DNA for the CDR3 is TGTGCCAGCAGTCGCCGCCAGGGGGCAGCCCAGCCCCAGCATTTT. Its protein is CASSRRQGAAQPQHF.

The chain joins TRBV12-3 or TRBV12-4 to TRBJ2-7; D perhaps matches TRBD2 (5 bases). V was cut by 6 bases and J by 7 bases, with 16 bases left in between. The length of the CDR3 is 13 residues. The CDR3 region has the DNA TGTGCCAGCAGGATCCATAGTACGGGAGAGCAGTACTTC. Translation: CASRIHSTGEQYF.

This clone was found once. The CDR3 region is CASSNRRGMNTEAFF. DNA for the CDR3: TGTGCCAGTAGTAATCGTCGGGGAATGAACACTGAAGCTTTCTTT. The chain combines TRBV19 with TRBJ1-1, with D unclear. Germline CDR1 LNHDA, CDR2 SQIVND (reference sequence). Trimming took off 4 bases at V and 0 bases at J, with 12 bases between the two ends. CDR3 size: 15 residues.

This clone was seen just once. DNA of the CDR3: TGTGCCAGCATAGACAGGTTCCCGGGAAATCAGCCCCAGCATTTT. This gives the protein CASIDRFPGNQPQHF. V usage is TRBV21-1 and J usage is TRBJ1-5; the table's D call, TRBD1, has no DNA check behind it. TRBV21-1 is a pseudogene. This CDR3 has 15 residues.

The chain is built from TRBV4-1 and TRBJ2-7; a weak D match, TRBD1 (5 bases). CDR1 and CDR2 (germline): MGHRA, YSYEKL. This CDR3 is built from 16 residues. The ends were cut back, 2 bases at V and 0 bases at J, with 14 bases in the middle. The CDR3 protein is CASSQYQGRSSYEQYF. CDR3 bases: TGCGCCAGCAGCCAATATCAGGGCAGGAGCTCCTACGAGCAGTACTTC.

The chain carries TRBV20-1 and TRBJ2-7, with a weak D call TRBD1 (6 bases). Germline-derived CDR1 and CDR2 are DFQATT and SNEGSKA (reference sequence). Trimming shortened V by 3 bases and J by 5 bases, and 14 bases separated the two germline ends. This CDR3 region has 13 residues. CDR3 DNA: TGCAGTGCTAGTACAGGGAATTCTCACGAGCAGTACTTC. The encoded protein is CSASTGNSHEQYF.

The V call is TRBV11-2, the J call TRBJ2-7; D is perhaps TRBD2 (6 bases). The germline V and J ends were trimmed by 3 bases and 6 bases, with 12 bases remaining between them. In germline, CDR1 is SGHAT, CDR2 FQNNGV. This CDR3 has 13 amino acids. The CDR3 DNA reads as TGTGCCAGCAGCTTGGTTGGGGAGGTCGAGCAGTACTTC. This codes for CASSLVGEVEQYF.

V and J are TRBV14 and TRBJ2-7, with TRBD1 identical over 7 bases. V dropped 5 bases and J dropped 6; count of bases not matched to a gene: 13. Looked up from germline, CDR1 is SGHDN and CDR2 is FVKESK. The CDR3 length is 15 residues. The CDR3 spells CASSSFRGGEAEQYF. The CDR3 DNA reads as TGTGCCAGCAGCTCCTTTCGAGGGGGCGAAGCCGAGCAGTACTTC.

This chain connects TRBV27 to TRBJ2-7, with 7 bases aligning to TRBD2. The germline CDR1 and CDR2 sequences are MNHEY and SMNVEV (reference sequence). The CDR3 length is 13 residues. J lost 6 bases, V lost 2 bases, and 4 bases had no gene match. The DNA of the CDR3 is TGTGCCAGCAGTTTAACGGGCGGGAGCGAGCAGTACTTC. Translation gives CASSLTGGSEQYF.

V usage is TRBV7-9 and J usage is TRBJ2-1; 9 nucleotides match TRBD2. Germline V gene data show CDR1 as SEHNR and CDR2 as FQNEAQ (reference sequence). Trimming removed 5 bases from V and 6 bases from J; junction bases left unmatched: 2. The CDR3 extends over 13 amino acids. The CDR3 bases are TGTGCCAGCAGCCAGGGACTAGCCAATGAGCAGTTCTTC. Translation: CASSQGLANEQFF.

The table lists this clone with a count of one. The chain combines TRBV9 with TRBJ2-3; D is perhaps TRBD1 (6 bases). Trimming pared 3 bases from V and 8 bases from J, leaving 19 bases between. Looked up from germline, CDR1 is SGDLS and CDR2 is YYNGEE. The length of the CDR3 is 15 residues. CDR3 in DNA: TGTGCCAGCAGCGCGACAGGAGGATTGGGTCGTACGCAGTATTTT. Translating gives CASSATGGLGRTQYF.

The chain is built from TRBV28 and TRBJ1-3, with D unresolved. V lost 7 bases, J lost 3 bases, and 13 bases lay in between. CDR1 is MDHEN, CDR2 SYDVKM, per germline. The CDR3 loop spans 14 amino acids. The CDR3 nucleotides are TGTGCCAGCACCCTCCCACACAGTGGAAACACCATATATTTT. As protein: CASTLPHSGNTIYF.